These T cell receptor beta chains were read from a single sample in a study of PD-1 blockade in classical Hodgkin lymphoma. Assay: immunoSEQ multiplex PCR; the TCRdb copy retains only in-frame clones and omits some. The sample shows tens of thousands of clones, approximately 89% of them seen only once. Sequenced material: CD4+ T cells from blood. These receptors all come from a human donor with classical Hodgkin lymphoma. Each CDR3 is given with its conserved first and last residue. D genes are given only for firm matches. Clone size appears in some rows only: once, few, many, or a class for an expanded clone.

d_call j_call v_call clone_size cdr3_aa cdr3_nt
TRBD2 TRBJ2-2 TRBV5-1 . CASSLALAGVSGELFF TGCGCCAGCAGCTTGGCTCTAGCGGGAGTCAGTGGGGAGCTGTTTTTT
. TRBJ1-1 TRBV7-9 once CASSLVAVNTEAFF TGTGCCAGCAGCTTAGTTGCGGTGAACACTGAAGCTTTCTTT
TRBD2 TRBJ2-5 TRBV18 . CASSPIRSGAGETQYF TGTGCCAGCTCACCAATACGTAGCGGGGCCGGGGAGACCCAGTACTTC
. TRBJ2-7 TRBV7-2 . CASSPASEQYF TGTGCCAGCAGCCCCGCTAGCGAGCAGTACTTC
. TRBJ2-3 TRBV15 . CATSSGSRTIDTQYF TGTGCCACCAGCAGCGGGTCCCGGACCATCGATACGCAGTATTTT
. TRBJ2-4 TRBV19 . CASSIAGTVKNIQYF TGTGCCAGTAGTATTGCCGGGACGGTGAAAAACATTCAGTACTTC
. TRBJ2-3 TRBV5-4 . CASSAQHSSRSDTQYF TGTGCCAGCAGCGCCCAGCATAGTTCCCGGTCAGATACGCAGTATTTT
TRBD2 TRBJ2-7 TRBV5-4 . CASSLAGREAHEQYF TGTGCCAGCAGCTTGGCGGGGCGGGAGGCCCACGAGCAGTACTTC
. TRBJ2-7 TRBV5-5 . CASSVTRGYYEQYF TGTGCCAGCAGCGTCACCCGCGGGTACTACGAGCAGTACTTC
. TRBJ2-3 TRBV6-5 . CASSYSYEGGTDTQYF TGTGCCAGCAGTTACTCCTATGAGGGAGGCACAGATACGCAGTATTTT
. TRBJ2-7 TRBV5-1 . CASRSEPLVSYEQYF TGCGCCAGCAGATCGGAGCCGCTAGTCTCCTACGAGCAGTACTTC
. TRBJ1-6 TRBV7-9 . CASSLGQSSYNSPLHF TGTGCCAGCAGCTTAGGACAGAGCTCCTATAATTCACCCCTCCACTTT
. TRBJ1-1 TRBV29-1 . CSAAGVGKAFF TGCAGCGCAGCCGGAGTCGGAAAGGCTTTCTTT
TRBD1 TRBJ1-6 TRBV7-2 few CASSLARGQSPLHF TGTGCCAGCAGCTTAGCCAGGGGGCAGTCACCCCTCCACTTT
. TRBJ1-2 TRBV28 . CASNGVWGYTF TGTGCCAGCAACGGTGTGTGGGGCTACACCTTC
. TRBJ2-3 TRBV4-1 once CASSQGGGGADTQYF TGCGCCAGCAGCCAAGGAGGTGGGGGTGCAGATACGCAGTATTTT
TRBD2 TRBJ2-3 TRBV15 . CATPTCGFISQCGGSTDTQYF TGTGCCACCCCCACTTGCGGGTTCATCTCTCAATGCGGGGGAAGCACAGATACGCAGTATTTT
TRBD1 TRBJ2-2 TRBV4-2 . CASSHLNPDRGGYRELFF TGTGCCAGCAGCCATCTAAACCCGGACAGGGGGGGGTACCGGGAGCTGTTTTTT
. TRBJ1-2 TRBV18 once CASSPRQIYGYTF TGTGCCAGCTCACCTCGGCAGATCTATGGCTACACCTTC
. TRBJ2-3 TRBV12-5 once CASGLGGDTQYF TGTGCTAGTGGTTTGGGCGGGGATACGCAGTATTTT
. TRBJ1-2 TRBV30 . CAWSADWPYGYTF TGTGCCTGGAGTGCCGATTGGCCTTATGGCTACACCTTC
. TRBJ2-7 TRBV28 . CASTSGSGLSYEQYF TGTGCCAGCACATCAGGAAGCGGACTCTCCTACGAGCAGTACTTC
. TRBJ1-1 TRBV4-2 few CASSPRTGNTEAFF TGTGCCAGCAGCCCTCGGACGGGGAACACTGAAGCTTTCTTT
TRBD1 TRBJ1-4 TRBV7-9 . CASSLGDRGNEKLFF TGTGCCAGCAGCTTAGGGGACAGGGGTAATGAAAAACTGTTTTTT
TRBD1 TRBJ1-1 TRBV2 . CASSASGGTEAFF TGTGCCAGCAGTGCCTCAGGGGGAACTGAAGCTTTCTTT
TRBD2 TRBJ2-1 TRBV5-4 once CASSLSGGGAGEQFF TGTGCCAGCAGCTTGTCGGGCGGGGGGGCCGGTGAGCAGTTCTTC
. TRBJ2-7 TRBV30 . CAWSHGLAYEQYF TGTGCCTGGAGCCATGGACTCGCCTACGAGCAGTACTTC
. TRBJ2-7 TRBV6-1 . CASSEGITWFYEQYF TGTGCCAGCAGTGAGGGGATAACTTGGTTTTACGAGCAGTACTTC
. TRBJ2-3 TRBV19 . CASSMVQRTDTQYF TGTGCCAGTAGTATGGTCCAGCGCACAGATACGCAGTATTTT
TRBD1 TRBJ1-1 TRBV6-5 . CASSSWTGPNTEAFF TGTGCCAGCAGTTCATGGACAGGGCCGAACACTGAAGCTTTCTTT
. TRBJ1-2 TRBV5-8 . CASSLDGYTF TGTGCCAGCAGCTTGGACGGCTACACCTTC
TRBD2 TRBJ2-1 TRBV6-1 . CASSVTSGGRVEQFF TGTGCCAGCAGTGTGACTAGCGGGGGGCGGGTTGAGCAGTTCTTC
. TRBJ1-3 TRBV4-1 once CASSLSRDGGNTIYF TGCGCCAGCAGCCTAAGCCGGGACGGCGGAAACACCATATATTTT
TRBD1 TRBJ1-3 TRBV19 . CASSIDRASAGNTIYF TGTGCCAGTAGTATCGACAGGGCATCGGCTGGAAACACCATATATTTT
TRBD1 TRBJ1-2 TRBV29-1 . CSAGGQGAGNYGYTF TGCAGCGCCGGGGGACAGGGGGCGGGTAACTATGGCTACACCTTC
TRBD2 TRBJ2-3 TRBV27 once CATRLAGTDTQYF TGTGCCACCCGACTAGCGGGCACAGATACGCAGTATTTT
. TRBJ1-2 TRBV7-2 . CASSERPRGYGYTF TGTGCCAGCAGCGAGAGGCCCCGGGGCTATGGCTACACCTTC
TRBD2 TRBJ2-1 TRBV7-3 . CASSATWSGGHNEQFF TGTGCCAGCAGCGCCACGTGGAGCGGGGGCCACAATGAGCAGTTCTTC
. TRBJ1-5 TRBV6-6 . CASSYSEGSGGQPQHF TGTGCCAGCAGTTACTCGGAAGGGTCAGGCGGGCAGCCCCAGCATTTT
. TRBJ2-1 TRBV28 . CASRRQGSVNEQFF TGTGCCAGCAGGCGGCAGGGTTCCGTAAATGAGCAGTTCTTC